These 2 T cell receptor beta chains were sequenced from one sample in a study of T cell responses to AZD1222 COVID-19 vaccine. This table comes from immunoSEQ multiplex PCR, and its TCRdb copy is limited to in-frame clones, with some not included. The table records around 130,000 clones, 88% of them present only once. This specimen consisted of peripheral blood, obtained on day 0 of AZD1222 vaccination. The receptors originated from an adult in good health.

The J gene is TRBJ1-1, the V gene TRBV28; D remains unclear. V lost 2 bases and J 4 bases, leaving 11 bases between the germline ends. The germline gives CDR1 MDHEN, CDR2 SYDVKM. The CDR3 is 14 amino acids. The CDR3 reads CASSLGRAGTEAFF. The DNA of the CDR3 is TGTGCCAGCAGTTTAGGGAGGGCGGGCACTGAAGCTTTCTTT.

The genes are TRBV19 and TRBJ2-7; either TRBD1 or TRBD2 may fit D (5 bases each). Germline CDR1 reads LNHDA; CDR2 reads SQIVND (reference sequence). V lost 3 bases and J 3 bases, leaving 9 bases between the germline ends. CDR3 size: 13 residues. The CDR3 region is CASSMGVGYEQYF. The CDR3 region has the DNA TGTGCCAGTAGTATGGGGGTGGGCTACGAGCAGTACTTC. The full variable domain, its missing parts supplied by reference TRBV19 and TRBJ2-7, is DGGITQSPKYLFRKEGQNVTLSCEQNLNHDAMYWYRQDPGQGLRLIYYSQIVNDFQKGDIAEGYSVSREKKESFPLTVTSAQKNPTAFYLCASSMGVGYEQYFGPGTRLTVT.